These 8 T cell receptor beta chains share one sample of origin, sequenced in a study of blood T cell repertoires in COVID-19. Sequenced by immunoSEQ multiplex PCR; TCRdb stores in-frame clones only, minus some. Here the sample spans 300,000 to 350,000 clones, 75% to 90% being singletons. The sample was PBMCs or T cells enriched from blood (not recorded which). These receptors all stem from a man between 25 and 39 years old who had recovered from COVID-19.

The chain is built from TRBV9 and TRBJ2-1; TRBD2 agrees at 10 bases. V lost 3 bases and J lost 0; bases outside the gene matches: 9. Germline V gene data show CDR1 as SGDLS and CDR2 as YYNGEE. This CDR3 has 18 residues. The CDR3 here is CASSGLSGGLSSYNEQFF. CDR3 bases: TGTGCCAGCAGCGGACTTAGCGGGGGGTTAAGCTCCTACAATGAGCAGTTCTTC.

The gene calls are TRBV29-1 and TRBJ1-4; TRBD1 is a possible D gene (5 bases). V lost 1 base to trimming and J lost 0 bases, with 6 bases between them. This CDR3 has 14 amino acids. Germline V CDR1 and CDR2: SQVTM, ANQGSEA. DNA for the CDR3: TGCAGCGTTGAAGGGGGGGCAACTAATGAAAAACTGTTTTTT. Its protein product is CSVEGGATNEKLFF.

This clone was seen repeatedly, ten times or more. V gene TRBV5-4 combines with J gene TRBJ2-1; 10 nucleotides align to TRBD1. The trim removed 3 bases at V and 6 bases at J, leaving 6 bases unmatched. Germline V gene sequence: CDR1 SGHNT, CDR2 YYREEE (reference sequence). The CDR3 totals 15 residues. The chain's CDR3 is CASSYRDRGGNEQFF. CDR3 DNA sequence: TGTGCCAGCAGCTACCGGGACAGGGGTGGCAATGAGCAGTTCTTC.

The rearrangement joins TRBV4-3 to TRBJ1-1; D not certain. Between the trimmed V and J ends, which lost 0 bases and 7 bases, there was a span of 15 bases. CDR3 length: 15 amino acids. The germline CDR1 and CDR2 sequences are LGHNA and YSLEER. CDR3 DNA sequence: TGCGCCAGCAGCCAAGATGGCAGGAAAAATAGTGAAGCTTTCTTT. Its protein product is CASSQDGRKNSEAFF.

The V and J genes are TRBV25-1 and TRBJ2-5, with a tentative D call TRBD2 (7 bases). The ends were cut back, 3 bases at V and 7 bases at J, with 24 bases in the middle. This CDR3 region has 17 residues. Germline loops: CDR1 MGHDK, CDR2 SYGVNS. The CDR3 protein is CASSDPRDGGPGGTQYF. The CDR3 nucleotides are TGTGCCAGCAGTGACCCCCGAGATGGGGGGCCGGGGGGGACCCAGTACTTC.

The rearrangement joins TRBV7-2 to TRBJ1-2, with TRBD1 as a possible D gene (5 bases). The germline V and J ends were trimmed by 1 base and 7 bases, with 10 bases remaining between them. The CDR3 is 13 amino acids. CDR1 is SGHTA, CDR2 FQGNSA, per germline. Here the CDR3 DNA reads TGTGCCAGCAGCTTAGACTGGAGGGGTGGCTACACCTTC. Translated, it gives CASSLDWRGGYTF.

The genes are TRBV29-1 and TRBJ1-4; D gene unclear. Germline CDR1 SQVTM, CDR2 ANQGSEA. The CDR3 has 16 residues. V dropped 4 bases and J dropped 2 bases, with 17 bases sitting between them. The CDR3 nucleotides read TGCAGCGTTGGAGGGCAGGCCTTAGGGACTAATGAAAAACTGTTTTTT. Amino acids: CSVGGQALGTNEKLFF.

The V and J genes are TRBV10-1 and TRBJ2-1; 8 nucleotides match TRBD1. Looked up from germline, CDR1 is WNHNN and CDR2 is SYGVQD (reference sequence). CDR3 length equals 12 residues. V lost 5 bases to trimming and J lost 9 bases; unmatched junction nucleotides: 3. CDR3 sequence (DNA): TGCGCCAGCAGTAGACAGGGGAGTGAGCAGTTCTTC. Translated: CASSRQGSEQFF.